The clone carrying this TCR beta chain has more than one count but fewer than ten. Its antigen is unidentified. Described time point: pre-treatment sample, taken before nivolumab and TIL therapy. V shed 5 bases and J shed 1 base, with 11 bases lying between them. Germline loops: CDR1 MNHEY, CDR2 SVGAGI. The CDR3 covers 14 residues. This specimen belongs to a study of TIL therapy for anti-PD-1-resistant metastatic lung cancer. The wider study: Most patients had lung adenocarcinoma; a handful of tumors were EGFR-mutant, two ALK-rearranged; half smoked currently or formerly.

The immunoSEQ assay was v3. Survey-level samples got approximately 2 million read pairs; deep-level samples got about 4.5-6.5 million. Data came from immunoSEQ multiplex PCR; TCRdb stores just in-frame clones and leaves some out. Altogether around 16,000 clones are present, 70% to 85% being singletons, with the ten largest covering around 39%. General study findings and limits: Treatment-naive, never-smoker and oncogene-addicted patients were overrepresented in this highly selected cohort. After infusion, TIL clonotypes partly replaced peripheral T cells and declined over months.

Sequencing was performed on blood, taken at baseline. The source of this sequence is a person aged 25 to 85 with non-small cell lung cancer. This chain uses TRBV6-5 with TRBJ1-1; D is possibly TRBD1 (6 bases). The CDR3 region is CASSHRQENTEAFF. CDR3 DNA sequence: TGTGCCAGCAGTCATCGACAGGAGAACACTGAAGCTTTCTTT.